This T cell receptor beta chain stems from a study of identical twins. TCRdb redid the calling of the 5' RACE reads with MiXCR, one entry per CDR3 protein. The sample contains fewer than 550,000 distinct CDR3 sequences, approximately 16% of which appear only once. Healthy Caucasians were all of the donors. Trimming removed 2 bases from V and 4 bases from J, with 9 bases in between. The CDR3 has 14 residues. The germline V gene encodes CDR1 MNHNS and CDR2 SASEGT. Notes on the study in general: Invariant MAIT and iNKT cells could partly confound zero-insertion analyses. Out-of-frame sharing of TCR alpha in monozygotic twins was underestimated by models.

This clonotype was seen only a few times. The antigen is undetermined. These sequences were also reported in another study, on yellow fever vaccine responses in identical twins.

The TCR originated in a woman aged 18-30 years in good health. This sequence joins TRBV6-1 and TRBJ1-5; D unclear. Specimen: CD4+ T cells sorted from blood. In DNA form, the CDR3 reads TGTGCCAGCAGTGAATTTCGTGCGAATCAGCCCCAGCATTTT. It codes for CASSEFRANQPQHF.